Sequencing of this T cell receptor (beta chain) was carried out in a study of CD8+ T cells in alopecia areata. This clone came up once. As the sequencing template, cDNA was produced by extracting RNA and reverse transcribing it. TCRdb's copy holds only in-frame clones and misses some; the assay was immunoSEQ multiplex PCR. The sample records 200,000 or so clones, around two fifths being singletons. Specified treatment: oral pan-JAK inhibitor, 5-10 mg twice daily. Germline V gene sequence: CDR1 MGHRA, CDR2 YSYEKL. V gave up 0 bases and J gave up 2 bases, with 19 bases separating them. This CDR3 is built from 18 residues.

This clonotype originated in a human donor with alopecia areata. The source material was CD4+ T cells sorted from blood, sampled between weeks 30 and 35, from a patient treated with tofacitinib. The V and J genes are TRBV4-1 and TRBJ1-2; D is ambiguous. This chain's CDR3 is CASSQDGVLRARNYGYTF. The CDR3 DNA reads as TGCGCCAGCAGCCAAGATGGGGTGTTGAGGGCCCGAAACTATGGCTACACCTTC.